This entry lists 5 T cell receptor beta chains sequenced from one sample in a study of T-cell reconstitution after alpha-beta-depleted transplantation in children. Unique molecular identifiers tagged the TCRbeta library. TCRdb independently ran MiXCR on the PCR reads; one entry per CDR3 protein. Of about 460,000 distinct CDR3 sequences listed, roughly 10% are singletons. Here the sequenced sample was PBMCs, taken before TCRalphabeta/CD19-depleted stem cell transplant. The receptors come from a child between 2 and 9 years old with inherited bone marrow failure, due to receive a stem cell transplant.

This clonotype has a count of ten or more. One end of the junction varies from germline; a read error may be responsible. V and J are TRBV12-3 or TRBV12-4 and TRBJ2-7, with D possibly matching TRBD1 (6 bases). The CDR3 has 13 amino acids. CDR3 amino acids: CASSRGGPYEQYF. The CDR3, as DNA: TGCGCCAGCAGCCGAGGGGGACCATACGAGCAGTACTTC.

This clonotype was observed many times. The V call is TRBV6-2 or TRBV6-3, the J call TRBJ2-1; no definite D call. Germline CDR1 is MNHEY and CDR2 is SVGEGT. The CDR3 covers 16 residues. The V gene lost 7 bases and the J gene lost 8 bases, with 24 bases spanning the gap. The CDR3 DNA sequence: TGTGCCAGCAATGGTGTAGCACCCCGGAACGCCGATGAGCAGTTCTTC. Translating gives CASNGVAPRNADEQFF.

This clonotype has a count of ten or more. The chain carries TRBV9 and TRBJ2-1; no firm D call. Trimming stripped 4 bases from V and 8 bases from J, with 16 bases between. Germline loops: CDR1 SGDLS, CDR2 YYNGEE. The CDR3 spans 14 residues. The CDR3 nucleotides read TGTGCCAGCAGCCCCGGCGGCCTAGTCCATGAGCAGTTCTTC. Translated, it gives CASSPGGLVHEQFF.

This chain uses TRBV7-2 with TRBJ2-7; the match to TRBD2 covers 9 bases. The trim removed 4 bases at V and 2 bases at J, leaving 6 bases unmatched. Germline CDR1 SGHTA, CDR2 FQGNSA. The CDR3 runs 15 residues. The CDR3 coding sequence is TGTGCCAGCAGCTCCTGGACTAGCGCGGCCTACGAGCAGTACTTC. This codes for CASSSWTSAAYEQYF.

This clonotype has ten or more counts. The V call is TRBV20-1, the J call TRBJ1-1, with D possibly TRBD1 on 5 matching bases. From germline, CDR1 is DFQATT and CDR2 SNEGSKA (reference sequence). The CDR3 loop spans 11 amino acids. The CDR3 is CSASGTAEAFF. CDR3 coding DNA: TGCAGCGCCAGCGGGACGGCTGAAGCTTTCTTT.